The TCR beta chain described here comes from a study of blood T cell repertoires in COVID-19. In the study overall: Sample material is recorded as cDNA or gDNA derived from T cells, B-cell-depleted T cells, or PBMCs.

How the authors handled the data: The assay estimated nucleated cells by amplifying reference gene primers. The table came from immunoSEQ multiplex PCR; TCRdb's copy has only in-frame clones and leaves some out. That table gives V, J and clone size, and the DNA gave D and trimming. The sample shows about 50,000 clones, about nine tenths of them seen only once. CDR3 length: 14 residues. Germline CDR1 reads LNHDA; CDR2 reads SQIVND (reference sequence). J was trimmed by 5 bases and V by 6 bases; bases with no gene match: 9. The source of this sequence is a man older than 75 with active or convalescent COVID-19. The chain couples TRBV19 to TRBJ2-7, with 8 bases lining up with TRBD1. The specimen sequenced was peripheral blood. The CDR3 loop is CASRKTLDRDEQYF. DNA of the CDR3: TGTGCCAGTAGGAAAACCCTGGACAGGGACGAGCAGTACTTC.